This T cell receptor beta chain was retrieved from a study of graft-versus-host responses after intestinal transplantation. At the level of the study: Transplant recipients had multivisceral, liver-intestinal, or isolated intestinal grafts. Recipients were all induced with anti-thymocyte globulin, then given tacrolimus and steroids for two to three years. Study-wide points: Where graft-donor T cell macrochimerism was present, patients had high graft-versus-host to host-versus-graft clonal ratios in allografts. Recipient marrow harbored GvH clones, some of which surfaced first in ileum or blood.

Germline CDR1 SGHAT, CDR2 FQDESV (reference sequence). CDR3 length: 14 residues. V was shortened by 2 bases and J by 6 bases, with 14 bases between the two germline ends. This clone was seen once. Antigen specificity is unknown. The protocol was immunoSEQ multiplex PCR, while the TCRdb copy is restricted to in-frame clones and leaves out a portion. The data contain about 39,000 clones, roughly nine tenths of them singletons. This chain links TRBV11-1 with TRBJ2-7, with D hard to call. The sequence was obtained from a human patient who received an intestinal transplant, so some T cells may come from the graft donor. The specimen was PBMCs, collected roughly 270 days after transplant. This chain's CDR3 is CASSLSPSEAEQYF. DNA for the CDR3: TGTGCCAGCAGCTTAAGCCCCTCCGAGGCCGAGCAGTACTTC.